The 8 T cell receptor beta chains below were found in one sample sequenced in a study of T cells in Graves' hyperthyroidism and ophthalmopathy. The TCR beta CDR3 regions underwent amplification using RNA transcripts as the source. Initially, a first-round RT-PCR of the TCR CDR3 employed the HTBI primer set. TCRdb recomputed calls from the multiplex PCR reads with MiXCR, one row per CDR3 protein. The table records 400,000 or so distinct CDR3 sequences, about 14% of them present only once. Material: blood. The receptor set was obtained from a man aged 45-60 years with Graves' ophthalmopathy.

This clonotype was counted many times. The chain uses TRBV12-3 or TRBV12-4 and TRBJ1-4, with D possibly being TRBD1 (5 bases). Between the trimmed V and J ends, which lost 3 bases and 4 bases, there was a span of 9 bases. The length of the CDR3 is 14 residues. Here the CDR3 DNA reads TGTGCCAGCAGTTTTTGGGGGAATAATGAAAAACTGTTTTTT. Translating it yields CASSFWGNNEKLFF.

There are a few counts of this clonotype. The chain has TRBV5-8 and TRBJ2-3, with 8 bases matching TRBD2. This CDR3 comprises 18 residues. The germline V gene encodes CDR1 SGHTS and CDR2 YDEGEE. The junction had 11 bases not matched to a gene; V was cut back by 0 bases and J by 2 bases. CDR3 sequence (DNA): TGTGCCAGCAGCTTGGGACGTCCACTAGCGGAGACCACAGATACGCAGTATTTT. Protein product: CASSLGRPLAETTDTQYF.

In this sample, this clonotype turned up a few times. The V gene is TRBV12-3 or TRBV12-4, the J gene TRBJ2-2; 12 nucleotides match TRBD2. CDR3 length: 15 residues. The trim removed 11 bases at V and 5 bases at J, leaving 9 bases unmatched. The chain's CDR3 is CAVRLAGGGTGELFF. Written as DNA, the CDR3 is TGTGCCGTCCGGCTAGCGGGAGGGGGGACCGGGGAGCTGTTTTTT.

This chain uses TRBV20-1 with TRBJ2-4; D is uncertain. This CDR3 has 15 residues. Trimming took off 3 bases at V and 8 bases at J, with 20 bases between the two ends. Looked up from germline, CDR1 is DFQATT and CDR2 is SNEGSKA (reference sequence). In nucleotides, the CDR3 is TGCAGTGCTAGTAAAATGGCCACCCCAGAGGACATTCAGTACTTC. Translating gives CSASKMATPEDIQYF.

Only a few counts were recorded for this clonotype. The V call is TRBV5-6, the J call TRBJ2-2; possibly TRBD2 for D (6 bases). Trimming took off 4 bases at V and 4 bases at J, with 8 bases between the two ends. The length of the CDR3 is 13 residues. The germline V gene encodes CDR1 SGHDT and CDR2 YYEEEE. This chain's CDR3 is CASSRGTTGELFF. CDR3 sequence (DNA): TGTGCCAGCAGCCGCGGGACCACCGGGGAGCTGTTTTTT.

The table lists this clonotype with many counts. V gene TRBV20-1 combines with J gene TRBJ2-7; maybe TRBD2 (5 bases). Trimming removed 0 bases from V and 6 bases from J, with 18 bases in between. The length of the CDR3 is 15 residues. Germline CDR1 DFQATT, CDR2 SNEGSKA (reference sequence). The chain's CDR3 is CSARESASSVPEQYF. For the CDR3, the DNA is TGCAGTGCTAGAGAGTCGGCTAGCAGCGTACCCGAGCAGTACTTC.

Many counts were recorded for this clonotype. This sequence joins TRBV5-1 and TRBJ2-1, with 16 bases lining up with TRBD2. Germline V lookup: CDR1 SGHRS, CDR2 YFSETQ. The CDR3 consists of 17 residues. V lost 3 bases and J lost 8; bases outside the gene matches: 8. The CDR3 loop is CASSSGLAGGPSDEQFF. CDR3 DNA: TGCGCCAGCAGCTCGGGACTAGCGGGAGGGCCTTCGGATGAGCAGTTCTTC.

This clonotype was observed many times. The V call is TRBV29-1, the J call TRBJ2-2, with D maybe TRBD1 (6 bases). V shed 6 bases and J shed 2 bases, with 16 bases lying between them. CDR3 length equals 15 residues. CDR1 is SQVTM and CDR2 is ANQGSEA in the germline V gene. CDR3 sequence: CSVRGTSANTGELFF. CDR3 DNA: TGCAGCGTAAGGGGGACCAGCGCCAACACCGGGGAGCTGTTTTTT.